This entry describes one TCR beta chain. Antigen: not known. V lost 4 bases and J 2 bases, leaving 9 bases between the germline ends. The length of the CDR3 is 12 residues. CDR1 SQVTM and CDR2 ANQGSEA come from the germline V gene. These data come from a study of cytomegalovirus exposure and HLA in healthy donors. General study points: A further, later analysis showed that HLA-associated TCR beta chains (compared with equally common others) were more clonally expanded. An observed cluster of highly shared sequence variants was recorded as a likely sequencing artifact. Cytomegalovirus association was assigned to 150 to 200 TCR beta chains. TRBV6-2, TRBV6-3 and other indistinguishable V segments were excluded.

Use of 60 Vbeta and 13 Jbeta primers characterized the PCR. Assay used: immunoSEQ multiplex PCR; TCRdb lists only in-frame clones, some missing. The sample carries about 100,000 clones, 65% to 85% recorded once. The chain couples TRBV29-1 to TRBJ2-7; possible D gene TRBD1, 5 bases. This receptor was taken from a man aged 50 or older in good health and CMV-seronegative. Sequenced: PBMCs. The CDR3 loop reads CSVGDSTYEQYF. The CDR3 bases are TGCAGCGTTGGCGACAGCACCTACGAGCAGTACTTC.